This TCR beta chain derives from a study of beta chain features in type 1 diabetes. The wider study: Patients looked much like healthy donors when it came to age, gender and cell yields. Study-wide findings and caveats: Shortening that was moderate but significant affected the TCRB CDR3s of Type 1 diabetes patients in all four CD4+ subsets. Whether HLA type influences TCRB rearrangement remained unresolved here. For type 1 diabetes patients, VDJ junctions showed fewer insertions and more deletions.

All of the isolated RNA was reverse transcribed, so expressed TCRB transcripts were sequenced. The data were produced by immunoSEQ multiplex PCR, yet TCRdb's version contains in-frame clones alone and is incomplete. The sample lists 400,000 or so clones; around 10% were seen once. To note about this clone: Its antigen is not identified. Within the sample, other DNA sequences also encode this same CDR3.

Germline loops: CDR1 SNHLY, CDR2 FYNNEI. The CDR3 runs 12 residues. The germline V and J ends were trimmed by 4 bases and 3 bases, with 6 bases remaining between them. J is TRBJ2-5 and V is TRBV2; D is ambiguous. The receptor comes from a young man with type 1 diabetes. The sample comprised central memory CD4+ T cells from blood. CDR3 region: CASSVVEETQYF. In nucleotides, the CDR3 is TGTGCCAGCAGTGTGGTAGAAGAGACCCAGTACTTC. The full variable domain, completed using reference TRBV2 and TRBJ2-5, is EPEVTQTPSHQVTQMGQEVILRCVPISNHLYFYWYRQILGQKVEFLVSFYNNEISEKSEIFDDQFSVERPDGSNFTLKIRSTKLEDSAMYFCASSVVEETQYFGPGTRLLVL.